This record looks at one T cell receptor beta chain sequence and its context. No antigen is known for it. No per-base quality is available; no much larger clone lies one base away. Systemically healthy Caucasian individuals from Russia, roughly 40 in total and aged roughly 6 to 100 years, were included as donors. Approximately 10 milliliters of peripheral blood were collected from each donor into EDTA-treated Vacutainer tubes. PBMCs were isolated by Ficoll-Paque density-gradient centrifugation, with at least 7 million obtained per sample. Trizol reagent was used to extract total RNA from PBMCs, with at least 6 micrograms per sample. For every donor, flow cytometry on a PBMC aliquot measured the percentage of naive CD45RAhigh/CD27high T cells. This sample stems from a study of blood T cells in healthy people across ages (dated by TCRdb to between 2014 and 2017). Turning to the overall study: Template switching captured roughly one uniquely barcoded TCR beta cDNA molecule per two T cells in model experiments. Two additional independent replicas of 1 million unique cDNA reads from the same blood draw were analyzed for two donors (one aged 18 to 30 and one aged 80 or older). The donors were split into four age groups: young (average 16 years), middle-aged (over 35), aged (62) and long-lived (roughly 88). To avoid experimental bias, donors of different ages were distributed randomly across sequencing lanes. The study measured age-related changes in TCR beta repertoire diversity using deep sequencing normalized with unique cDNA molecular identifiers. Overall study outcomes, separate from this receptor: Estimates of total diversity based on one million sequenced T cells were considered lower bounds and underestimates. There was a strong correlation between observed TCR beta diversity and the percentage of naive T cells measured by flow cytometry. Bulk unsorted PBMC profiling prevented conclusive comparison of naive and antigen-experienced compartments. The long-lived group showed more naive CD4+ T cells, fewer expanded clones and increased TCR diversity than the aged group, suggesting age selection. Observed TCR beta diversity per million T cells fell roughly linearly with age, and a significant reduction was already apparent by age roughly 40. Because donor CMV infection status was unknown, age-related changes in expanded clonotypes were potentially confounded.

Preparation of the library involved 5' RACE. Reads for this sample came from an Illumina HiSeq 2500. A second PCR of about 7 to 12 cycles was run with a J-beta primer mix and a sample-barcoded 5' primer. Each TCR beta cDNA molecule received a unique molecular identifier from a template-switch 5' adaptor carrying 12 random nucleotides. Each sample yielded at least 3 million CDR3-containing paired-end reads. All of the RNA was converted into first-strand cDNA using the Mint cDNA synthesis kit, with a TRBC-specific oligonucleotide serving as the primer. Following uracil-DNA glycosylase treatment, a first 18-cycle PCR with universal primers M1SS and BC2_uni_R was performed on all cDNA. The original pipeline was this. Normalization of each sample was performed by random selection of 1 million high-quality reads, each carrying a distinct molecular identifier. Reads with shared molecular identifiers were discarded instead of being binned into consensus sequences. CDR3 identification, clonotype clustering and error correction used MiTCR with a Q25 quality threshold and the strictest error-elimination algorithm. Lower-bound total TCR beta diversity was estimated with a nonparametric unseen species model using Euler transformation. TCRdb cleaned the public reads at Q25 with fastp, built clones with MiXCR and kept in-frame beta chains. CDR3 protein sequences are deduplicated, and each keeps its most common genes and DNA. In this record, the V and J calls reflect TCRdb's handling and not the investigators' own analysis. This sample gives 650,000 to 1,000,000 distinct CDR3 sequences in total; 30% to 45% of them show up just once. The ten largest make up approximately 13% of the sample.

The V end loses 3 bases and the J end loses 10 bases, and a stretch of 19 bases separates them. CDR1 and CDR2 are read off the germline V gene as LGHNA and YNFKEQ. The CDR3 sequence holds 15 residues, the cysteine and phenylalanine included. Kept here is only the CDR3 DNA, which spans 45 bases and is read in frame from base 1. The sequencing sample was made of blood. Recombination connected TRBV4-2 to TRBJ1-5; the D gene is perhaps TRBD1, from 5 matching bases. The TCR comes from a man between 18 and 35 years old in good health. The sequenced DNA: TGTGCCAGCAGCCAGCGAAAGTCGGGGGAGATCCCCCAGCATTTT. The resulting protein is CASSQRKSGEIPQHF.